One T cell receptor beta chain is described in this entry. The entry originates in a study of T cell changes during pregnancy in multiple sclerosis. The CDR3 extends over 16 amino acids. The V gene lost 0 bases and the J gene lost 4 bases, with 13 bases spanning the gap. From germline, CDR1 is MNHEY and CDR2 SVGAGI. The protocol was immunoSEQ multiplex PCR, while the TCRdb copy is restricted to in-frame clones and leaves out a portion. This table holds about 68,000 clones, roughly nine tenths found once. Specimen: peripheral blood, collected in the second trimester of pregnancy. The origin of this receptor is a female donor in good health, enrolled as a control in a pregnancy study. V usage is TRBV6-5 and J usage is TRBJ1-3, with no clear D. CDR3 sequence: CASSYSPGSSGNTIYF. The DNA of the CDR3 is TGTGCCAGCAGTTACTCGCCGGGGTCTTCGGGAAACACCATATATTTT.